This entry lists 32 T cell receptor beta chains sequenced from one sample in a study of blood T cells in healthy people across ages. PCR was performed a second time for about 7 to 12 cycles using a sample-barcoded 5' primer and a J-beta primer mix. TCRdb ran MiXCR on the 5' RACE reads and lists one entry per CDR3 protein. Here the sample spans more than 800,000 distinct CDR3 sequences, 29% being singletons. Input material: blood. The receptors were gathered from a woman older than 75 in good health.

A note on this clonotype: A much larger clone is a single base away; this may be a read error. The chain has TRBV20-1 and TRBJ2-5; D unclear. Trimming removed 5 bases from V and 5 bases from J, with 12 bases in between. Germline CDR1 is DFQATT and CDR2 is SNEGSKA (reference sequence). The CDR3 is 12 amino acids. CDR3 nucleotides: TGCAGTGCTGGAGTAACGTTGGAGACCCAGTACTTC. It encodes CSAGVTLETQYF.

The rearrangement links TRBV30 to TRBJ2-5; D possibly uses TRBD1 or TRBD2 (6 bases each). Trimming left V 3 bases short and J 4 bases short, with 15 bases between. The CDR3 has 14 residues. Germline values: CDR1 GTSNPN, CDR2 SVGIG (reference sequence). CDR3 loop: CAWRLGGQGETQYF. In DNA, the CDR3 is TGTGCCTGGAGGTTGGGGGGCCAGGGAGAGACCCAGTACTTC.

In its sample, this clonotype was seen a few times. The chain combines TRBV6-5 with TRBJ1-4; D is possibly TRBD1 (6 bases). Trimming shortened V by 10 bases and J by 6 bases, and 21 bases separated the two germline ends. Germline CDR1 and CDR2: MNHEY and SVGAGI. The CDR3 loop spans 15 amino acids. CDR3 in amino acids: CATTGYGGSDEKLFF. The CDR3 nucleotides read TGTGCCACCACAGGGTATGGAGGGAGTGATGAAAAACTGTTTTTT.

The table lists this clonotype with many counts. The V call is TRBV6-2 or TRBV6-3, the J call TRBJ2-7, with D tentatively TRBD1 (6 bases). Trimming removed 0 bases at V and 2 bases at J, with 17 bases between. The CDR3 has 17 amino acids. Germline lookup yields CDR1 MNHEY and CDR2 SVGEGT. CDR3 sequence (DNA): TGTGCCAGCAGTTACTCGACCCGGGCAGGGGTGACCTACGAGCAGTACTTC. This translates into CASSYSTRAGVTYEQYF.

Only a few counts were recorded for this clonotype. Possible read error: a much larger clone is one base away. V and J are TRBV7-2 and TRBJ2-7; 11 nucleotides agree with TRBD2. The CDR3 sequence is 16 residues long. V shed 5 bases and J 10 bases; nucleotides not matched to a gene: 16. Germline-derived CDR1 and CDR2 are SGHTA and FQGNSA. CDR3 nucleotide sequence: TGTACCAGCAGCGGAACTAGCGGGGGCTACGAAGAGGGCCAGTACTTC. Its translation is CTSSGTSGGYEEGQYF.

This clonotype was counted at least ten times. The rearrangement uses TRBV20-1 and TRBJ2-1, with a weak D call TRBD2 (6 bases). Germline CDR1 DFQATT, CDR2 SNEGSKA (reference sequence). The CDR3 contains 12 residues. The CDR3 sequence is CRATSSYNEQFF. The CDR3 coding sequence is TGCAGGGCGACTAGCTCCTACAATGAGCAGTTCTTC.

The chain recombines TRBV5-1 with TRBJ2-2; 10 bases are shared with TRBD2. CDR1 and CDR2 from the germline V gene are SGHRS and YFSETQ. V lost 0 bases to trimming and J lost 2 bases; unmatched junction nucleotides: 7. The CDR3 spans 18 residues. The DNA of the CDR3 is TGCGCCAGCAGCTTGGTGGCTAGCGGGGGCCCCAACACCGGGGAGCTGTTTTTT. Translation: CASSLVASGGPNTGELFF.

As concerns this clonotype: A much larger clone is a single base away; this may be a read error. The chain joins TRBV6-2 or TRBV6-3 to TRBJ1-1; D is unresolved. The CDR3 is made up of 14 amino acids. Germline V gene lookup returns CDR1 MNHEY and CDR2 SVGEGT. The CDR3 nucleotides are TGTGCCAGCACCTACCTGTCTGGGAACACTGAATCTTTCTTT. Its translation: CASTYLSGNTESFF.

As to this clonotype: This may come from a read error, since a much larger clone is one base off. In nucleotides, the CDR3 is TGTGCCAGCAGCTTGGTCAGGGTTAACGGGCAGTACTTC. It encodes CASSLVRVNGQYF. The gene calls are TRBV5-5 and TRBJ2-7; tentative D call: TRBD1 (5 bases). The CDR3 consists of 13 residues. Germline V gives CDR1 SGHKS, CDR2 YYEKEE (reference sequence). Trimming removed 0 bases from V and 9 bases from J, with 13 bases in between.

On this clonotype itself: One junction end disagrees with the germline gene, perhaps due to a read error. This chain links TRBV15 with TRBJ2-1; 7 bases map to TRBD1. The CDR3 has 15 residues. Per germline, CDR1 LNHNV and CDR2 YYDKDF (reference sequence). The DNA of the CDR3 is TGTGCCGCCAGCCCTAGGGGGCTTTCCTACAATGAGCAGTTCTTC. Amino acids: CAASPRGLSYNEQFF.

This clonotype showed up just once. The rearrangement links TRBV20-1 to TRBJ2-1; maybe TRBD1 (6 bases). The germline CDR1 and CDR2 sequences are DFQATT and SNEGSKA (reference sequence). V was shortened by 3 bases and J by 10 bases, with 16 bases between the two germline ends. CDR3 length equals 13 residues. The CDR3: CSASKTLTGEQFF. The DNA for the CDR3 is TGCAGTGCTAGTAAGACCCTTACAGGGGAGCAGTTCTTC.

This clonotype was counted a few times. The gene calls are TRBV20-1 and TRBJ1-4, with 7 bases lining up with TRBD1. There are 15 residues in the CDR3. The J segment lost 3 bases and the V segment lost 5 bases, leaving 9 bases of the junction unmatched. The germline V gene has CDR1 DFQATT and CDR2 SNEGSKA (reference sequence). Written as DNA, the CDR3 is TGCAGTGCTCCCCGACAGGGAGGATCTAATGAAAAACTGTTTTTT. Its protein is CSAPRQGGSNEKLFF.

This clonotype was seen ten or more times. This sequence joins TRBV12-3 or TRBV12-4 and TRBJ1-2; no clear D. This CDR3 comprises 14 residues. V shed 4 bases and J shed 4 bases, with 13 bases lying between them. The CDR3 DNA is TGTGCCAGCAGTTGGGGAGAGATGACCTATGGCTACACCTTC. This codes for CASSWGEMTYGYTF.

V is TRBV30 and J is TRBJ2-5, with TRBD1 identical over 10 bases. The DNA end is a closer match to TRBJ2-7, so the J assignment may be wrong. Germline CDR1 reads GTSNPN; CDR2 reads SVGIG (reference sequence). CDR3 size: 14 residues. The DNA of the CDR3 is TGTGCCTGGAGTGGAGGGACAGGGGTGTCCGAGCAGTACTTC. As protein: CAWSGGTGVSEQYF.

This clonotype was observed a handful of times. The V call is TRBV6-5, the J call TRBJ1-5; D not resolved. CDR1 and CDR2 (germline): MNHEY, SVGAGI. This CDR3 has 14 amino acids. The ends were cut back, 6 bases at V and 0 bases at J, with 9 bases in the middle. Here the CDR3 DNA reads TGTGCCAGCAGCCCGATATATAGCAATCAGCCCCAGCATTTT. This encodes CASSPIYSNQPQHF.

Comment on this clonotype: This may be a read error: a much more frequent sequence differs by one nucleotide. The V gene is TRBV7-9, the J gene TRBJ1-2; a weak D match, TRBD1 (6 bases). Germline CDR1 and CDR2: SEHNR and FQNEAQ (reference sequence). The CDR3 length is 13 residues. CDR3 coding DNA: TGTGCCAGCAGCCAGGGGTGGTTGGATGGCTACATCTTC. Translated: CASSQGWLDGYIF.

The chain uses TRBV29-1 and TRBJ1-2; no clear D. With 1 base removed from V and 0 bases from J, the gap between germline ends came to 0 bases. The CDR3 is 11 amino acids. The germline V gene has CDR1 SQVTM and CDR2 ANQGSEA. CDR3: CSVEANYGYTF. The CDR3 bases are TGCAGCGTTGAAGCTAACTATGGCTACACCTTC.

In regard to this clonotype: A clone one base away is much larger, so this may be a read error. The chain carries TRBV12-3 or TRBV12-4 and TRBJ2-7; weak D call: TRBD1 (6 bases). V lost 0 bases and J lost 4, with 13 bases in between. The CDR3 covers 15 residues. CDR3 coding DNA: TGTGCCAGCAGTTTAGCCAGGGGCCGACGGTACGAGCAGTACTTC. Its protein is CASSLARGRRYEQYF.

This clonotype was detected ten times or more. This chain uses TRBV29-1 with TRBJ2-3; TRBD1 matches at 10 bases. The V and J ends lost 6 bases and 1 base, in that order; junction bases with no gene match: 4. Germline V CDR1 and CDR2: SQVTM, ANQGSEA. This CDR3 contains 14 residues. This CDR3 is CSVAGQGGTDTQYF. The CDR3 nucleotides read TGCAGCGTAGCCGGACAGGGGGGCACAGATACGCAGTATTTT.

In this sample, this clonotype turned up many times. This chain uses TRBV18 with TRBJ2-7; D gene unclear. Germline CDR1 reads KGHSH; CDR2 reads LQKENI. The CDR3 loop spans 12 amino acids. Trimming left V 2 bases short and J 7 bases short, with 9 bases between. Here the CDR3 DNA reads TGTGCCAGCTCACCAGCGTACGGAGAGCAGTACTTC. Residues: CASSPAYGEQYF. The complete variable domain, with remaining parts taken from reference TRBV18 and TRBJ2-7, reads NAGVMQNPRHLVRRRGQEARLRCSPMKGHSHVYWYRQLPEEGLKFMVYLQKENIIDESGMPKERFSAEFPKEGPSILRIQQVVRGDSAAYFCASSPAYGEQYFGPGTRLTVT.

V usage is TRBV12-3 or TRBV12-4 and J usage is TRBJ2-3; D is unclear. CDR3 length equals 12 residues. The V and J ends lost 5 bases and 7 bases respectively, with 10 bases between them. CDR3 DNA: TGTGCCAGCAGTCCCCTTCTTAATACGCAGTATTTT. It translates to CASSPLLNTQYF.

This clonotype was seen only a few times. This chain links TRBV6-5 with TRBJ1-4; tentative D call: TRBD1 (6 bases). This CDR3 comprises 15 residues. V gave up 0 bases and J gave up 4 bases, with 9 bases separating them. CDR1 is MNHEY and CDR2 is SVGAGI in the germline V gene. The CDR3 reads CASSYSGQVNEKLFF. CDR3 nucleotides: TGTGCCAGCAGTTACTCGGGACAAGTTAATGAAAAACTGTTTTTT.

The chain links TRBV5-5 to TRBJ1-6; 12 bases are a match to TRBD1. Trimming took 3 bases from V and 13 from J; bases not matched to a gene: 8. The germline gives CDR1 SGHKS, CDR2 YYEKEE (reference sequence). The CDR3 runs 15 residues. CDR3 in amino acids: CASSYEGQGAPPLHF. In DNA form, the CDR3 reads TGTGCCAGCAGCTACGAGGGACAGGGGGCTCCTCCCCTCCACTTT.

V is TRBV12-3 or TRBV12-4 and J is TRBJ2-3, with D uncertain. Trimming took off 6 bases at V and 5 bases at J, with 15 bases between the two ends. CDR3 size: 14 residues. CDR3 protein: CASSQEGAVDTQYF. The CDR3 DNA reads TGTGCCAGCAGCCAAGAAGGAGCAGTAGATACGCAGTATTTT.

This chain joins TRBV9 and TRBJ1-1; D uncertain. Trimming shortened V by 0 bases and J by 2 bases, and 5 bases separated the two germline ends. The CDR3 loop spans 13 amino acids. Germline V gene sequence: CDR1 SGDLS, CDR2 YYNGEE. In nucleotides, the CDR3 is TGTGCCAGCAGCGTAGTTTTCAACACTGAAGCTTTCTTT. This gives the protein CASSVVFNTEAFF.

Details on this clonotype: This may come from a read error, since a much larger clone is one base off. For the CDR3, the DNA is TGCGCCAGCAGCCAAGAAATGGGCCCCCCCTACGAGCGGTACTTC. It yields the protein CASSQEMGPPYERYF. The J gene is TRBJ2-7, the V gene TRBV4-3; D gene uncertain. The CDR3 runs 15 residues. Germline V CDR1 and CDR2: LGHNA, YSLEER.

In this sample, this clonotype turned up a few times. This may be a read error, as it is one base from a much larger clone. V usage is TRBV5-1 and J usage is TRBJ2-1; 13 positions match TRBD2. CDR1 is SGHRS and CDR2 is YFSETQ in the germline V gene. The V and J ends lost 0 bases and 8 bases, in that order; junction bases with no gene match: 8. CDR3 length: 17 amino acids. The CDR3 region is CASSLGLWTSGGDEQFF. The CDR3 nucleotides are TGCGCCAGCAGCTTGGGCCTCTGGACTAGCGGGGGAGATGAGCAGTTCTTC.

This chain links TRBV15 with TRBJ2-5, with a tentative D call TRBD1 (5 bases). CDR3 size: 13 residues. CDR1 is LNHNV and CDR2 is YYDKDF in the germline V gene (reference sequence). V was pared by 0 bases and J by 12 bases, with 14 bases between. DNA for the CDR3: TGTGCCACCAGCAGAGATAAAGGGGCCGCAGAGTACTTC. Amino acid sequence: CATSRDKGAAEYF. Full variable domain (outside the CDR3, taken from reference TRBV15 and TRBJ2-5): DAMVIQNPRYQVTQFGKPVTLSCSQTLNHNVMYWYQQKSSQAPKLLFHYYDKDFNNEADTPDNFQSRRPNTSFCFLDIRSPGLGDTAMYLCATSRDKGAAEYFGPGTRLLVL.

This clonotype was observed a few times. The rearrangement links TRBV9 to TRBJ2-2, with no clear D. Germline CDR1 and CDR2: SGDLS and YYNGEE. This CDR3 has 13 residues. V was trimmed by 2 bases and J by 4 bases, leaving 6 bases between them. The CDR3 sequence: CASSVSTTGELFF. The CDR3 bases are TGTGCCAGCAGCGTTAGTACCACCGGGGAGCTGTTTTTT.

This clonotype was counted ten times or more. The chain has TRBV7-9 and TRBJ2-7; 10 nucleotides align to TRBD1. V trimming: 2 bases; J trimming: 2 bases; junction bases outside the gene matches: 3. CDR1 and CDR2 (germline): SEHNR, FQNEAQ (reference sequence). The CDR3 runs to 15 residues. The chain's CDR3 is CASSLLGTGAYEQYF. CDR3 nucleotide sequence: TGTGCCAGCAGCTTACTTGGGACAGGGGCCTACGAGCAGTACTTC.

This clonotype occurred a few times. The gene calls are TRBV9 and TRBJ2-3; TRBD2 agrees at 9 bases. CDR3 length equals 17 residues. The J segment lost 0 bases and the V segment lost 0 bases, leaving 5 bases of the junction unmatched. Germline CDR1 is SGDLS and CDR2 is YYNGEE. The CDR3 spells CASSVGGGARSTDTQYF. CDR3 DNA sequence: TGTGCCAGCAGCGTAGGCGGGGGGGCACGAAGCACAGATACGCAGTATTTT.

The chain couples TRBV5-1 to TRBJ2-7; D is perhaps TRBD2 (5 bases). CDR1 SGHRS and CDR2 YFSETQ come from the germline V gene. The CDR3 is made up of 17 amino acids. The ends were cut back, 3 bases at V and 3 bases at J, with 22 bases in the middle. The CDR3 DNA reads TGCGCCAGCAGCTCTCCCGAGGGATTGACTAACAGCTACGAGCAGTACTTC. This encodes CASSSPEGLTNSYEQYF.